Listed below are T cell receptor beta chains from one sample, sequenced in a study of Ad26.COV2.S vaccination and SARS-CoV-2 variants. Method: immunoSEQ multiplex PCR; TCRdb's copy keeps in-frame clones and lacks some. This table has about 500,000 clones, roughly nine tenths appearing once. The sample in question was peripheral blood, obtained in a trial of Ad26.COV2.S vaccine versus placebo. The receptors originated from a person aged 18-60 years who received the Ad26.COV2.S COVID-19 vaccine or a placebo. Both conserved end residues are trimmed from each CDR3.

11 TRBV2 ASSEARQTEAF
14 TRBV21-1 ASSKALLGVRGEQF
15 TRBV30 AWSVGQTSGKRATQY
12 TRBV19 ASTLRGANQPQH
12 TRBV7-9 ASSSGGPGNTIY
14 TRBV7-8 ASSLAGRGKENGYT
14 TRBV15 ATSRDSTVFNQPQH
11 TRBV18 ASSPTSGDTQY
13 TRBV9 ASSRGVLYTDTQY
14 TRBV13 ASSSELAGIPYEQY
12 TRBV19 ASSISQANEKLF
12 TRBV5-5 ASSLGTGGPEAF
15 TRBV5-6 ASSTPTRGQSNTEAF
12 TRBV7-9 ASSLALNTGELF
11 TRBV3-1/TRBV3-2 ASSPGQYTEAF
11 TRBV30 AWRGRNTGELF
11 TRBV9 ASSDDRAYGYT
11 TRBV10-3 AISEQGWGEQY
12 TRBV24-1 ATSGDGSTDTQY
13 TRBV5-1 ASSLVGDSGNTIY
15 TRBV28 ASSSWGGTTRDDEQF
11 TRBV5-6 ASSLKAIYEQY
11 TRBV10-2 ASSERENEKLF
11 TRBV7-9 ASSLRGLDGYT
17 TRBV5-1 ASSLDPDRGVRGANVLT
11 TRBV27 ASPSVEGNEQF
15 TRBV27 ASSLAGVSARLVPAF
10 TRBV5-4 ASTLGGDEQY
11 TRBV7-2 ASSFGGTGELF
13 TRBV5-4 ASSFMGVRDLEAF
12 TRBV2 ASSEWFSGNTIY
12 TRBV3-1/TRBV3-2 ASSQGGARSPLH
16 TRBV2 ASSPYSSGTGRNTEAF
11 TRBV29-1 SGRDVGIGGYT
11 TRBV3-1/TRBV3-2 ASSQEYGETQY
11 TRBV5-1 ASSLAPDYEQY
12 TRBV15 ATSYVELSGELF
11 TRBV5-8 ASSLEGPSEQY
13 TRBV7-9 ASSLRLAGAREQY
14 TRBV7-2 ASSFRGSTNTGELF
9 TRBV24-1 ATSDSVEQY
13 TRBV6-5 ASILLSGGYNEQF
14 TRBV5-8 ASSTRRDRGYYEQY
14 TRBV11-2 ASSIPLAGSLYEQY
9 TRBV16 ASRQLYGYT
13 TRBV6-1 ASSDRDRLNEKLF
11 TRBV4-2 ASSQGAGYGYT
11 TRBV27 ASSLSNRGGYT
14 TRBV18 ASSPPSTAAAYGYT
13 TRBV4-1 ASSHFTGLGQPQH
12 TRBV6-6 ASSYSQSNQPQH
11 TRBV6-2/TRBV6-3 ASRYQGFTEAF
15 TRBV28 ASSSPGTGGSNQPQH
13 TRBV6-5 ASRGTRGQNTEAF
14 TRBV28 ASSLSVATSGNTIY
16 TRBV6-2/TRBV6-3 ASSYEIAGGGSNQPQH
12 TRBV24-1 ATSAPESTDTQY